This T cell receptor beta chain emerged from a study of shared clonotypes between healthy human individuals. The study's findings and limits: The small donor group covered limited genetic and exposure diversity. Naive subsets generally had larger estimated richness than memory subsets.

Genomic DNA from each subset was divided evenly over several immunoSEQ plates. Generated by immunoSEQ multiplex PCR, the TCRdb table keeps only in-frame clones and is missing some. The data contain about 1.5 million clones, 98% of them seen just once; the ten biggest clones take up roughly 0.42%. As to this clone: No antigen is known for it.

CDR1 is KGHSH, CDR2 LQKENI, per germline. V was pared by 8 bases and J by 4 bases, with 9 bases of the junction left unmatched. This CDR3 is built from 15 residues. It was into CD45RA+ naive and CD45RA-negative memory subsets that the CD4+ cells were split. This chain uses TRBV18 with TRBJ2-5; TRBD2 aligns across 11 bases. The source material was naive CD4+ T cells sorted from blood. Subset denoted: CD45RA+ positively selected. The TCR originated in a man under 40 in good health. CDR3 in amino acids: CASTSLAGVGETQYF. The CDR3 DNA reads TGTGCCAGCACCTCACTAGCGGGAGTAGGAGAGACCCAGTACTTC. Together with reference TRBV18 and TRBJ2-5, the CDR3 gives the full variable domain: NAGVMQNPRHLVRRRGQEARLRCSPMKGHSHVYWYRQLPEEGLKFMVYLQKENIIDESGMPKERFSAEFPKEGPSILRIQQVVRGDSAAYFCASTSLAGVGETQYFGPGTRLLVL.